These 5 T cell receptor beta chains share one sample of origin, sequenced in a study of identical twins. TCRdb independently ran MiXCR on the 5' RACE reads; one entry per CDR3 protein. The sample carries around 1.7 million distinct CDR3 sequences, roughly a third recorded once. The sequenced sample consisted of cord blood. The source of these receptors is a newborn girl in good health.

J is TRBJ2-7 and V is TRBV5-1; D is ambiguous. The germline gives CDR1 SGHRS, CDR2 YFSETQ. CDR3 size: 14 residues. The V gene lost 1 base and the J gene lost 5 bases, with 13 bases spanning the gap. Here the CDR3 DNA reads TGCGCCAGCAGCTTGAGCATAGGTACCGACGAGCAGTACTTC. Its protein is CASSLSIGTDEQYF.

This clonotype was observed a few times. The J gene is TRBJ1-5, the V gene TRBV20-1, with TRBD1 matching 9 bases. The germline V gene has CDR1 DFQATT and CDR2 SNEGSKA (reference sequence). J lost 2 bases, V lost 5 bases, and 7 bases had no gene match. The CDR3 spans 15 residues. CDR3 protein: CSARTGGAGNQPQHF. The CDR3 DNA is TGCAGTGCTCGCACAGGGGGCGCGGGCAATCAGCCCCAGCATTTT.

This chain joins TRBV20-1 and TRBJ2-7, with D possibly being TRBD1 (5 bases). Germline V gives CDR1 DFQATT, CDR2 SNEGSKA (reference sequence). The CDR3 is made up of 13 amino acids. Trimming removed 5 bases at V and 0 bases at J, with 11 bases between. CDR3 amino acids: CSAGIDSSYEQYF. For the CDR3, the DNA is TGCAGTGCTGGAATCGACAGCTCCTACGAGCAGTACTTC.

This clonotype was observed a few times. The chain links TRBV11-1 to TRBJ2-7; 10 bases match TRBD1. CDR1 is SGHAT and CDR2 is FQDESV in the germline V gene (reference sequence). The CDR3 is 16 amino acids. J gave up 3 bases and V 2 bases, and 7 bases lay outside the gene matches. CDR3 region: CASSLRGQGPFYEQYF. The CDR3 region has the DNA TGTGCCAGCAGCTTAAGGGGACAGGGGCCCTTCTACGAGCAGTACTTC. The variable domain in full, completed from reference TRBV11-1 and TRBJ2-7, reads EAEVAQSPRYKITEKSQAVAFWCDPISGHATLYWYRQILGQGPELLVQFQDESVVDDSQLPKDRFSAERLKGVDSTLKIQPAELGDSAMYLCASSLRGQGPFYEQYFGPGTRLTVT.

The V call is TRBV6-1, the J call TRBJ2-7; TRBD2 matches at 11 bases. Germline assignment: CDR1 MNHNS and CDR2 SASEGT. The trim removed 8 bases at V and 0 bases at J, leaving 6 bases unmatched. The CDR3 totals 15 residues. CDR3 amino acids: CASHRLAGSSYEQYF. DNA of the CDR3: TGTGCCAGCCACCGACTAGCGGGGTCCTCCTACGAGCAGTACTTC.